The rows below give T cell receptor beta chains drawn from one sample of a study of Ad26.COV2.S vaccination and SARS-CoV-2 variants. The assay was immunoSEQ multiplex PCR, and TCRdb's table has in-frame clones only and misses some. The sample lists 400,000 to 450,000 clones, about 93% occurring once. Source: peripheral blood, taken in a trial of Ad26.COV2.S vaccine versus placebo. Receptor source: a person between 18 and 59 years old who received the Ad26.COV2.S COVID-19 vaccine or a placebo. CDR3s include the opening cysteine and the closing phenylalanine or tryptophan. D genes are given only for firm matches. Some rows have no size entry. The others give once, few or many, or a class for an expanded clone.

d_call: .; cdr3_length: 18; clone_size: .; v_call: TRBV4-1; j_call: TRBJ2-7; cdr3_nt: TGCGCCAGCAGCCAAGATCGGGGTGGCAGGGGCGACACCTACGAGCAGTACTTC; cdr3_aa: CASSQDRGGRGDTYEQYF
d_call: .; cdr3_length: 13; clone_size: .; v_call: TRBV7-9; j_call: TRBJ1-5; cdr3_nt: TGTGCCAGCAGCGGGGAGGGTGGACAGCCCCAGCATTTT; cdr3_aa: CASSGEGGQPQHF
d_call: .; cdr3_length: 14; clone_size: once; v_call: TRBV3-1/TRBV3-2; j_call: TRBJ2-7; cdr3_nt: TGTGCCAGCAGCCTGTCGGGAGCAAACTACGAGCAGTACTTC; cdr3_aa: CASSLSGANYEQYF
d_call: .; cdr3_length: 13; clone_size: .; v_call: TRBV10-3; j_call: TRBJ1-5; cdr3_nt: TGTGCCATCACCGAAAATAGCAATCAGCCCCAGCATTTT; cdr3_aa: CAITENSNQPQHF
d_call: TRBD1; cdr3_length: 15; clone_size: .; v_call: TRBV18; j_call: TRBJ1-1; cdr3_nt: TGTGCCAGCTCACCTATGACAGGGGGGAACACTGAAGCTTTCTTT; cdr3_aa: CASSPMTGGNTEAFF
d_call: TRBD2; cdr3_length: 15; clone_size: .; v_call: TRBV27; j_call: TRBJ2-1; cdr3_nt: TGTGCCAGCAGGGAACTAGCGGGAGTTATCAATGAGCAGTTCTTC; cdr3_aa: CASRELAGVINEQFF
d_call: TRBD2; cdr3_length: 20; clone_size: once; v_call: TRBV29-1; j_call: TRBJ2-3; cdr3_nt: TGCAGCGTTGAGTTCGTTGGGACTAGCGGGAGCCCATCTAGCACAGATACGCAGTATTTT; cdr3_aa: CSVEFVGTSGSPSSTDTQYF
d_call: .; cdr3_length: 15; clone_size: .; v_call: TRBV4-1; j_call: TRBJ2-7; cdr3_nt: TGCGCCAGCAGCCACCTGGACACGGGGAGATACGAGCAGTACTTC; cdr3_aa: CASSHLDTGRYEQYF
d_call: TRBD2; cdr3_length: 14; clone_size: .; v_call: TRBV19; j_call: TRBJ2-7; cdr3_nt: TGTGCCAGTAGCCCGGGACTAGAGCTCTACGAGCAGTACTTC; cdr3_aa: CASSPGLELYEQYF
d_call: .; cdr3_length: 16; clone_size: .; v_call: TRBV19; j_call: TRBJ1-1; cdr3_nt: TGTGCCAGTAGTCCCAGCGGGACTGGGATGAACACTGAAGCTTTCTTT; cdr3_aa: CASSPSGTGMNTEAFF
d_call: .; cdr3_length: 20; clone_size: .; v_call: TRBV4-2; j_call: TRBJ1-4; cdr3_nt: TGTGCCAGCAGCCAAGATCTAGTCGCGGGCAGGGAGACGGGCAATGAAAAACTGTTTTTT; cdr3_aa: CASSQDLVAGRETGNEKLFF
d_call: TRBD1; cdr3_length: 16; clone_size: few; v_call: TRBV10-3; j_call: TRBJ2-7; cdr3_nt: TGTGCCATCAGTGCTCCGGGACAGGAAGTGGGGCGCGAGCAGTACTTC; cdr3_aa: CAISAPGQEVGREQYF
d_call: TRBD2; cdr3_length: 17; clone_size: .; v_call: TRBV11-3; j_call: TRBJ2-3; cdr3_nt: TGTGCCAGCAGCTTAAGGGGACTAGCGGGAGCCACAGATACGCAGTATTTT; cdr3_aa: CASSLRGLAGATDTQYF
d_call: .; cdr3_length: 14; clone_size: .; v_call: TRBV3-1/TRBV3-2; j_call: TRBJ2-7; cdr3_nt: TGTGCCAGCAGCCAGTCCTGGGGGGCGGGTGAGCAGTACTTC; cdr3_aa: CASSQSWGAGEQYF
d_call: .; cdr3_length: 15; clone_size: .; v_call: TRBV24-1; j_call: TRBJ2-3; cdr3_nt: TGTGCCACCAGTGACAGGGGCGAGGGCACAGATACGCAGTATTTT; cdr3_aa: CATSDRGEGTDTQYF
d_call: .; cdr3_length: 18; clone_size: .; v_call: TRBV10-2; j_call: TRBJ2-5; cdr3_nt: TGCGCCAGCAGTGAGCCCATGATGTGGGTAGCCGGAGGAGAGACCCAGTACTTC; cdr3_aa: CASSEPMMWVAGGETQYF
d_call: .; cdr3_length: 16; clone_size: .; v_call: TRBV9; j_call: TRBJ2-1; cdr3_nt: TGTGCCAGCAGCGTGGGCCTACAAGCCTCCTACAATGAGCAGTTCTTC; cdr3_aa: CASSVGLQASYNEQFF
d_call: TRBD2; cdr3_length: 15; clone_size: .; v_call: TRBV11-2; j_call: TRBJ2-1; cdr3_nt: TGTGCCAGCACCCCACAAGAACTAGCGGGAGGGCCTAAGTTCTTC; cdr3_aa: CASTPQELAGGPKFF
d_call: TRBD1; cdr3_length: 16; clone_size: .; v_call: TRBV4-1; j_call: TRBJ1-4; cdr3_nt: TGCGCCAGCAGCCAAGGACAGGGAACAACTAATGAAAAACTGTTTTTT; cdr3_aa: CASSQGQGTTNEKLFF
d_call: .; cdr3_length: 15; clone_size: few; v_call: TRBV6-5; j_call: TRBJ1-5; cdr3_nt: TGTGCCAGCAGTTACTCGATCGGGGAGAATCAGCCCCAGCATTTT; cdr3_aa: CASSYSIGENQPQHF
d_call: .; cdr3_length: 14; clone_size: .; v_call: TRBV2; j_call: TRBJ2-1; cdr3_nt: TGTGCCAGCAGGGGAGGGGGCCTCTACAATGAGCAGTTCTTC; cdr3_aa: CASRGGGLYNEQFF
d_call: TRBD2; cdr3_length: 13; clone_size: .; v_call: TRBV19; j_call: TRBJ2-7; cdr3_nt: TGTGCCGAGTGGCTAGCGGGAACCTACGAGCAGTACTTC; cdr3_aa: CAEWLAGTYEQYF
d_call: .; cdr3_length: 13; clone_size: .; v_call: TRBV25-1; j_call: TRBJ2-7; cdr3_nt: TGTGCCAGCAGTGAATCGGGCTTCTACGAGCAGTACTTC; cdr3_aa: CASSESGFYEQYF
d_call: .; cdr3_length: 15; clone_size: .; v_call: TRBV6-5; j_call: TRBJ1-3; cdr3_nt: TGTGCCAGCAGTTACGGCGGGGCGGTCGGAAACACCATATATTTT; cdr3_aa: CASSYGGAVGNTIYF
d_call: .; cdr3_length: 16; clone_size: .; v_call: TRBV30; j_call: TRBJ2-1; cdr3_nt: TGTGCCTGGAGTCTGGGGAGGGGGGAGGAATTCGATGAGCAGTTCTTC; cdr3_aa: CAWSLGRGEEFDEQFF
d_call: .; cdr3_length: 15; clone_size: .; v_call: TRBV14; j_call: TRBJ2-7; cdr3_nt: TGTGCCAGCAGCCAAGATACGGGACACATATACGAGCAGTACTTC; cdr3_aa: CASSQDTGHIYEQYF
d_call: TRBD2; cdr3_length: 16; clone_size: .; v_call: TRBV7-7; j_call: TRBJ2-1; cdr3_nt: TGTGCCAGCAGCCCCACTAGCGAGGGGCGATTCAATGAGCAGTTCTTC; cdr3_aa: CASSPTSEGRFNEQFF
d_call: .; cdr3_length: 13; clone_size: .; v_call: TRBV19; j_call: TRBJ1-3; cdr3_nt: TGTGCCAGTTCTGGGGCGGACGGAAACACCATATATTTT; cdr3_aa: CASSGADGNTIYF
d_call: .; cdr3_length: 13; clone_size: .; v_call: TRBV2; j_call: TRBJ2-7; cdr3_nt: TGTGCCAGCAGTCTGACACCCTCCTACGAGCAGTACTTC; cdr3_aa: CASSLTPSYEQYF
d_call: .; cdr3_length: 12; clone_size: once; v_call: TRBV27; j_call: TRBJ2-7; cdr3_nt: TGTGCCAGCAGTTTCGGGGGGCACGAGCAGTACTTC; cdr3_aa: CASSFGGHEQYF
d_call: TRBD1; cdr3_length: 14; clone_size: .; v_call: TRBV10-3; j_call: TRBJ1-2; cdr3_nt: TGTGCCATCAGTGAGCCTTCAGGGGGTGTTGGCTACACCTTC; cdr3_aa: CAISEPSGGVGYTF
d_call: TRBD1; cdr3_length: 15; clone_size: .; v_call: TRBV27; j_call: TRBJ1-2; cdr3_nt: TGTGCCAGCAGTTTTCATGGGGACAGCGCTTATGGCTACACCTTC; cdr3_aa: CASSFHGDSAYGYTF
d_call: TRBD2; cdr3_length: 15; clone_size: .; v_call: TRBV9; j_call: TRBJ2-1; cdr3_nt: TGTGCCAGCAGCGTAGGTCTGGCGGGAGAGGATGAGCAGTTCTTC; cdr3_aa: CASSVGLAGEDEQFF
d_call: TRBD2; cdr3_length: 14; clone_size: .; v_call: TRBV3-1/TRBV3-2; j_call: TRBJ2-7; cdr3_nt: TGTGCCAGCAGCCATGGGACTAGCGGGAGTGAGCAGTACTTC; cdr3_aa: CASSHGTSGSEQYF
d_call: TRBD2; cdr3_length: 16; clone_size: few; v_call: TRBV9; j_call: TRBJ2-3; cdr3_nt: TGTGCCAGCAGCGTAGCAGCGGGAGGGATCACAGATACGCAGTATTTT; cdr3_aa: CASSVAAGGITDTQYF
d_call: .; cdr3_length: 12; clone_size: .; v_call: TRBV28; j_call: TRBJ1-6; cdr3_nt: TGTGCCAGCGGTTGGGGGTTATCACCCCTCCACTTT; cdr3_aa: CASGWGLSPLHF
d_call: .; cdr3_length: 13; clone_size: .; v_call: TRBV27; j_call: TRBJ2-3; cdr3_nt: TGTGCCAGCAGAGACGACGGCACAGATACGCAGTATTTT; cdr3_aa: CASRDDGTDTQYF
d_call: .; cdr3_length: 15; clone_size: .; v_call: TRBV6-5; j_call: TRBJ2-1; cdr3_nt: TGTGCCAGCAGTTACCGAAGGGGGACGTACAATGAGCAGTTCTTC; cdr3_aa: CASSYRRGTYNEQFF
d_call: TRBD2; cdr3_length: 15; clone_size: once; v_call: TRBV7-7; j_call: TRBJ2-1; cdr3_nt: TGTGCTAGCACACGGACTAGCGGGAGGGCCGATGGGCAGTTCTTC; cdr3_aa: CASTRTSGRADGQFF
d_call: TRBD2; cdr3_length: 15; clone_size: .; v_call: TRBV12-5; j_call: TRBJ2-7; cdr3_nt: TGTGCTAGTGGTTTGGGTGGGGCTAGCGGGAGCGAGCAGTACTTC; cdr3_aa: CASGLGGASGSEQYF
d_call: TRBD2; cdr3_length: 17; clone_size: once; v_call: TRBV27; j_call: TRBJ2-1; cdr3_nt: TGTGCCAGCAGTTTATGGGGTAGCGGGAGGTTATACAATGAGCAGTTCTTC; cdr3_aa: CASSLWGSGRLYNEQFF
d_call: TRBD1; cdr3_length: 15; clone_size: .; v_call: TRBV7-9; j_call: TRBJ2-2; cdr3_nt: TGTGCCAGCAGCGGCCGGGACAGGGGCACCGGGGAGCTGTTTTTT; cdr3_aa: CASSGRDRGTGELFF
d_call: .; cdr3_length: 17; clone_size: .; v_call: TRBV5-1; j_call: TRBJ2-2; cdr3_nt: TGCGCCAGCAGCCGAAACCAGGGGGGCGCGAACACCGGGGAGCTGTTTTTT; cdr3_aa: CASSRNQGGANTGELFF
d_call: TRBD2; cdr3_length: 13; clone_size: .; v_call: TRBV18; j_call: TRBJ2-3; cdr3_nt: TGTGCCAGCTCACCGGGACTAGCAGATACGCAGTATTTT; cdr3_aa: CASSPGLADTQYF